The T cell receptor (beta chain) described here comes from a study of response to subunit inactivated influenza vaccine. Study results and limitations: After each seasonal influenza vaccination, few new T cells are recruited, the authors suggested.

TCRdb recomputed calls from the RT-PCR reads with MiXCR, one row per CDR3 protein. The repertoire has about 530,000 distinct CDR3 sequences, 12% of them found once; the top ten carry roughly 10%. Trimming took off 6 bases at V and 6 bases at J, with 18 bases between the two ends. This CDR3 has 15 residues. On this clonotype: Its antigen remains unknown.

Here the sequenced sample was PBMCs from blood, taken on the day of vaccination. The rearrangement uses TRBV12-3 or TRBV12-4 and TRBJ2-1; D possibly uses TRBD1 or TRBD2 (5 bases each). This TCR derives from a man aged 50 to 59 who received an inactivated influenza vaccine. DNA for the CDR3: TGTGCCAGCAGGCCAACCTACGGGACGCCCAATGAGCAGTTCTTC. It yields the protein CASRPTYGTPNEQFF.